These 27 T cell receptor beta chains came from one sample sequenced in a study of glioma-infiltrating T cells after dendritic cell vaccination. Sequencing was performed with immunoSEQ multiplex PCR; in TCRdb, only in-frame clones are kept and a portion is missing. The data show approximately 64,000 clones, 82% seen once. The sequences come from blood, collected before dendritic cell vaccination. All receptors derive from a human donor with glioblastoma.

This chain connects TRBV2 to TRBJ1-2, with TRBD1 as a possible D gene (6 bases). From germline, CDR1 is SNHLY and CDR2 FYNNEI. CDR3 length: 13 residues. Trimming shortened V by 2 bases and J by 7 bases, and 11 bases separated the two germline ends. The CDR3 spells CASSEQGSVGYTF. CDR3 DNA sequence: TGTGCCAGCAGTGAACAGGGGTCCGTTGGCTACACCTTC. Drawing the rest from reference TRBV2 and TRBJ1-2, the complete variable domain is EPEVTQTPSHQVTQMGQEVILRCVPISNHLYFYWYRQILGQKVEFLVSFYNNEISEKSEIFDDQFSVERPDGSNFTLKIRSTKLEDSAMYFCASSEQGSVGYTFGSGTRLTVV.

The chain couples TRBV19 to TRBJ1-2; no definite D call. Germline V gene lookup returns CDR1 LNHDA and CDR2 SQIVND (reference sequence). V was shortened by 7 bases and J by 9 bases, with 15 bases between the two germline ends. CDR3 size: 12 residues. This CDR3 is CASTNGIHRYTF. The DNA for the CDR3 is TGTGCCAGTACCAACGGGATCCATCGCTACACCTTC.

V usage is TRBV25-1 and J usage is TRBJ1-6; 7 bases map to TRBD1. Germline V lookup: CDR1 MGHDK, CDR2 SYGVNS. The V gene end was trimmed by 3 bases and the J gene end by 7 bases; junction bases not matched to a gene: 9. This CDR3 contains 16 residues. This CDR3 reads CASSDVGQRLNSPLHF. The CDR3 coding sequence is TGTGCCAGCAGTGATGTGGGACAGCGGCTCAATTCACCCCTCCACTTT.

The chain employs TRBV6-1 and TRBJ1-2; tentatively, D is TRBD1 (6 bases). Germline lookup yields CDR1 MNHNS and CDR2 SASEGT. Trimming took 3 bases from V and 2 from J, leaving 16 bases between them. The CDR3 is made up of 16 amino acids. The CDR3 protein is CASSDPAGQINYGYTF. The CDR3 DNA follows: TGTGCCAGCAGTGATCCCGCCGGACAGATCAACTATGGCTACACCTTC.

This clone turned up a few times. The rearrangement joins TRBV18 to TRBJ1-2, with 7 bases lining up with TRBD1. Germline loops: CDR1 KGHSH, CDR2 LQKENI. The V and J ends lost 3 bases and 3 bases, in that order; junction bases with no gene match: 4. This CDR3 has 14 residues. The CDR3 reads CASSPGTAYYGYTF. The CDR3 DNA is TGTGCCAGCTCACCCGGGACAGCTTACTATGGCTACACCTTC.

The rearrangement uses TRBV6-6 and TRBJ2-2; 9 bases align to TRBD1. Germline CDR1 reads MNHNY; CDR2 reads SVGAGI (reference sequence). Germline trimming cut 5 bases from V and 6 bases from J; bases unmatched to any gene: 1. The CDR3 is 13 amino acids. In nucleotides, the CDR3 is TGTGCCAGCAGTGACAGGGGGTCCGGGGAGCTGTTTTTT. Residues: CASSDRGSGELFF.

In this sample, this clone turned up a few times. J is TRBJ2-7 and V is TRBV27, with 8 bases identical to TRBD2. V shed 0 bases and J 2 bases; nucleotides not matched to a gene: 3. The CDR3 runs 15 residues. Germline V gene data show CDR1 as MNHEY and CDR2 as SMNVEV (reference sequence). The CDR3 is CASSLSPGGPYEQYF. In DNA, the CDR3 is TGTGCCAGCAGTTTATCTCCGGGGGGGCCCTACGAGCAGTACTTC.

The gene calls are TRBV7-2 and TRBJ2-2; D is undetermined. This CDR3 has 14 residues. The germline gives CDR1 SGHTA, CDR2 FQGNSA. Between the trimmed V and J ends, which lost 5 bases and 4 bases, there was a span of 11 bases. The CDR3 DNA is TGTGCCAGCAGCACGGGTCTTCTCACCGGGGAGCTGTTTTTT. Translating it yields CASSTGLLTGELFF.

The chain recombines TRBV10-3 with TRBJ2-1; D is unresolved. CDR1 and CDR2 (germline): ENHRY, SYGVKD. The CDR3 runs 16 residues. The germline V and J ends were trimmed by 10 bases and 5 bases, with 24 bases remaining between them. CDR3 loop: CASSSPRPTRNNEQFF. The CDR3 coding sequence is TGTGCCAGCAGCTCCCCGCGGCCAACACGAAACAATGAGCAGTTCTTC.

V gene TRBV4-2 combines with J gene TRBJ2-1; tentative D call: TRBD2 (6 bases). The germline CDR1 and CDR2 sequences are LGHNA and YNFKEQ. The CDR3 is 13 residues long. Trimming took off 0 bases at V and 13 bases at J, with 13 bases between the two ends. The CDR3 protein is CASSQDLTRRQFF. CDR3 bases: TGTGCCAGCAGCCAAGATCTGACTAGAAGACAGTTCTTC.

V usage is TRBV15 and J usage is TRBJ1-5; D ambiguous. V lost 0 bases, J lost 5 bases, and 11 bases lay in between. This CDR3 has 15 residues. Germline CDR1 reads LNHNV; CDR2 reads YYDKDF (reference sequence). Here the CDR3 reads CATSRDLAGDQPQHF. In nucleotides, the CDR3 is TGTGCCACCAGCAGAGATCTGGCGGGAGATCAGCCCCAGCATTTT.

In DNA form, the CDR3 reads TGTGCCAGCAGCGTAGGGTTCCAGGGGGTGGATAATTCACCCCTCCACTTT. As protein: CASSVGFQGVDNSPLHF. This chain connects TRBV9 to TRBJ1-6; 7 positions agree with TRBD1. The germline V gene has CDR1 SGDLS and CDR2 YYNGEE. Trimming took 0 bases from V and 5 from J; bases not matched to a gene: 8. This CDR3 comprises 17 residues.

V usage is TRBV5-5 and J usage is TRBJ1-1; 8 bases line up with TRBD1. The CDR3 contains 16 residues. The germline CDR1 and CDR2 sequences are SGHKS and YYEKEE (reference sequence). V shed 1 base, J shed 1 base, and the junction held 6 bases outside the gene matches. CDR3 protein: CASSLRYGQGNTEAFF. The CDR3 DNA reads as TGTGCCAGCAGCTTGCGGTACGGACAGGGGAACACTGAAGCTTTCTTT.

The chain carries TRBV10-1 and TRBJ2-1, with D maybe TRBD1 (6 bases). The CDR3 totals 16 residues. V was clipped by 3 bases and J by 3 bases, with 15 bases between them. Germline values: CDR1 WNHNN, CDR2 SYGVQD (reference sequence). CDR3 coding DNA: TGCGCCAGCAGTGATCGGCAGGGGTTTCACTACAATGAGCAGTTCTTC. This sequence encodes CASSDRQGFHYNEQFF.

The chain has TRBV11-2 and TRBJ1-3; tentative D call: TRBD1 (6 bases). Per germline, CDR1 SGHAT and CDR2 FQNNGV. The length of the CDR3 is 14 residues. V lost 5 bases and J lost 0, with 8 bases in between. As DNA, the CDR3 is TGTGCCAGCAGCGACAGGTTCTCTGGAAACACCATATATTTT. Encoded protein: CASSDRFSGNTIYF.

The genes are TRBV7-2 and TRBJ2-3; 10 bases agree with TRBD2. The CDR3 is 19 residues long. Germline CDR1 reads SGHTA; CDR2 reads FQGNSA. The V segment lost 5 bases and the J segment 0 bases; nucleotides outside the gene matches: 14. CDR3 residues: CASSAVWPSGGQSTDTQYF. As DNA, the CDR3 is TGTGCCAGCAGCGCCGTTTGGCCTAGCGGGGGCCAGAGCACAGATACGCAGTATTTT.

The chain carries TRBV5-1 and TRBJ2-1; TRBD2 matches 10 bases. Germline assignment: CDR1 SGHRS and CDR2 YFSETQ. The CDR3 extends over 13 amino acids. Trimming at V came to 2 bases and at J to 7 bases, leaving 0 bases not matched to a gene. The CDR3 DNA follows: TGCGCCAGCAGCTTTAGCGGGAGGAATGAGCAGTTCTTC. Amino acid sequence: CASSFSGRNEQFF.

This clone occurred a few times. The chain couples TRBV19 to TRBJ1-6; tentative D call: TRBD1 (5 bases). Per germline, CDR1 LNHDA and CDR2 SQIVND (reference sequence). The V end was cut by 9 bases, the J end by 8 bases, with 17 bases between. The CDR3 runs 14 residues. This CDR3 reads CARGRGTADSPLHF. The CDR3 DNA follows: TGTGCCAGGGGACGCGGGACGGCAGATTCACCCCTCCACTTT.

This rearrangement joins TRBV2 to TRBJ1-6, with a possible D match to TRBD1 (6 bases). The V end was cut by 8 bases, the J end by 7 bases, with 12 bases between. CDR3 length: 13 amino acids. The germline CDR1 and CDR2 sequences are SNHLY and FYNNEI. CDR3 residues: CASEGGGNSPLHF. Written as DNA, the CDR3 is TGTGCCAGCGAGGGAGGGGGAAATTCACCCCTCCACTTT.

This chain links TRBV27 with TRBJ1-5; D remains ambiguous. Germline-derived CDR1 and CDR2 are MNHEY and SMNVEV (reference sequence). This CDR3 region has 12 residues. The ends were cut back, 5 bases at V and 9 bases at J, with 11 bases in the middle. This chain's CDR3 is CASSPLRGPQHF. The CDR3, as DNA: TGTGCCAGCAGTCCCCTTCGGGGGCCCCAGCATTTT.

In this sample, this clone turned up a few times. The chain recombines TRBV6-1 with TRBJ2-3; 7 nucleotides agree with TRBD2. The CDR3 is 14 amino acids. J gave up 5 bases and V 8 bases, and 10 bases lay outside the gene matches. From germline, CDR1 is MNHNS and CDR2 SASEGT. CDR3 DNA sequence: TGTGCCAGCGAGGGAGGGGCCGGGGGAGATACGCAGTATTTT. Its protein product is CASEGGAGGDTQYF.

V and J are TRBV18 and TRBJ2-3, with D maybe TRBD2 (5 bases). The CDR3 consists of 15 residues. Germline CDR1 reads KGHSH; CDR2 reads LQKENI. Between the trimmed V and J ends, which lost 6 bases and 1 base, there was a span of 14 bases. The CDR3 is CASSVGSVGTDTQYF. The CDR3 bases are TGTGCCAGCTCCGTGGGTAGCGTGGGCACAGATACGCAGTATTTT.

The chain combines TRBV5-5 with TRBJ1-2; 7 bases line up with TRBD1. This CDR3 comprises 13 residues. Losses at the gene ends were 0 bases for V and 8 bases for J; bases not matched to a gene: 4. The V gene's germline CDR1 is SGHKS and CDR2 YYEKEE (reference sequence). For the CDR3, the DNA is TGTGCCAGCAGCTTGGGTCAGGGGGGCGGCTACACCTTC. It is translated as CASSLGQGGGYTF.

The chain carries TRBV9 and TRBJ1-3; 8 positions match TRBD1. The J segment lost 0 bases and the V segment lost 0 bases, leaving 2 bases of the junction unmatched. The CDR3 loop spans 16 amino acids. The germline V gene has CDR1 SGDLS and CDR2 YYNGEE. CDR3: CASSVGTGISGNTIYF. The CDR3, as DNA: TGTGCCAGCAGCGTAGGGACAGGGATCTCTGGAAACACCATATATTTT.

This clone has just a few counts. J is TRBJ2-1 and V is TRBV4-1, with 8 bases fitting TRBD1. The junction had 5 bases not matched to a gene; V was cut back by 2 bases and J by 2 bases. This CDR3 has 16 amino acids. Germline values: CDR1 MGHRA, CDR2 YSYEKL. This CDR3 reads CASSQPRQGTYNEQFF. Here the CDR3 DNA reads TGCGCCAGCAGCCAACCCAGACAGGGGACCTACAATGAGCAGTTCTTC.

The chain recombines TRBV2 with TRBJ2-7; TRBD2 matches at 11 bases. Germline V gives CDR1 SNHLY, CDR2 FYNNEI. The CDR3 runs 14 residues. The V and J ends lost 7 bases and 3 bases, in that order; junction bases with no gene match: 5. The CDR3 sequence: CASNRLAGFYEQYF. For the CDR3, the DNA is TGTGCCAGCAACAGACTAGCGGGGTTCTACGAGCAGTACTTC.

This clone was seen only a few times. This sequence joins TRBV18 and TRBJ1-2; D is unclear. Germline lookup yields CDR1 KGHSH and CDR2 LQKENI. Trimming removed 2 bases from V and 5 bases from J, with 9 bases in between. The CDR3 length is 13 residues. For the CDR3, the DNA is TGTGCCAGCTCACCAAACAGCCCTTATGGCTACACCTTC. This encodes CASSPNSPYGYTF.